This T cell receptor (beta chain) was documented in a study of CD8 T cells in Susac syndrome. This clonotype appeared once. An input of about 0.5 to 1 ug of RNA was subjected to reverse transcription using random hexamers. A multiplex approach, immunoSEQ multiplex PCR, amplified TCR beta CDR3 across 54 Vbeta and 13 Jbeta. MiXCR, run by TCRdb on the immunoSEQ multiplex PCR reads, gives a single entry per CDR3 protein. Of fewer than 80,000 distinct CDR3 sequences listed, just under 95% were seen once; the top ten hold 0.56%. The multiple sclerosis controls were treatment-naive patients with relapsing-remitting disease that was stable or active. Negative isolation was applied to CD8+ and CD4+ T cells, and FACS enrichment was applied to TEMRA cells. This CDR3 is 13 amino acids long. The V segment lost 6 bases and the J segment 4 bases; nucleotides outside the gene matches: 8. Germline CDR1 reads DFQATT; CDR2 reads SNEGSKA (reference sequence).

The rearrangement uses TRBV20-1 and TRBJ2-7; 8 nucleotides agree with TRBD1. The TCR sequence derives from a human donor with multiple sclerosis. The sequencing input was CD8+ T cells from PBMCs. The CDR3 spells CSARWTGPYEQYF. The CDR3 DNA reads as TGCAGTGCGCGATGGACAGGGCCGTACGAGCAGTACTTC.